The 20 T cell receptor beta chains listed next were all sequenced from one sample in a study of blood T cell repertoires in COVID-19. This table comes from immunoSEQ multiplex PCR, and its TCRdb copy is limited to in-frame clones, with some not included. The sample has 90,000 to 120,000 clones; around 89% are singletons. Sequencing used peripheral blood. Every receptor here comes from a man aged 35-49 years with active or convalescent COVID-19.

The V gene is TRBV14, the J gene TRBJ1-1; 7 nucleotides align to TRBD1. The V gene end was trimmed by 4 bases and the J gene end by 0 bases; junction bases not matched to a gene: 2. This CDR3 spans 14 amino acids. Germline CDR1 SGHDN, CDR2 FVKESK. The CDR3 loop reads CASSRDSLNTEAFF. The CDR3 DNA follows: TGTGCCAGCAGCCGGGACAGTTTGAACACTGAAGCTTTCTTT.

This clone was seen once. The V and J genes are TRBV18 and TRBJ2-1; 7 bases are shared with TRBD1. The CDR3 sequence is 15 residues long. V was clipped by 2 bases and J by 9 bases; unmatched bases: 10. The germline V gene has CDR1 KGHSH and CDR2 LQKENI. The CDR3 sequence is CASSPRETGMSEQFF. CDR3 nucleotide sequence: TGTGCCAGCTCACCAAGAGAGACAGGGATGAGTGAGCAGTTCTTC.

The V and J genes are TRBV9 and TRBJ2-5; possibly TRBD1 for D (5 bases). CDR3 length: 12 residues. Trimming left V 4 bases short and J 3 bases short, with 7 bases between. Germline V gene sequence: CDR1 SGDLS, CDR2 YYNGEE. The CDR3 sequence is CASSTREETQYF. DNA for the CDR3: TGTGCCAGCAGCACCAGGGAAGAGACCCAGTACTTC.

The chain has TRBV4-1 and TRBJ1-5; D is unclear. V gave up 0 bases and J gave up 7 bases, with 13 bases separating them. CDR3 length: 15 amino acids. Germline-derived CDR1 and CDR2 are MGHRA and YSYEKL. DNA of the CDR3: TGCGCCAGCAGCCAAGATAGCTCAACGGGGCAGCCCCAGCATTTT. This codes for CASSQDSSTGQPQHF.

V and J are TRBV30 and TRBJ1-5; 10 nucleotides agree with TRBD1. CDR1 and CDR2 from the germline V gene are GTSNPN and SVGIG (reference sequence). This CDR3 region has 16 residues. V shed 3 bases and J 4 bases; nucleotides not matched to a gene: 9. The CDR3 sequence is CAWSLPGQGLNQPQHF. The DNA of the CDR3 is TGTGCCTGGAGCCTACCGGGACAGGGGCTTAATCAGCCCCAGCATTTT.

This rearrangement joins TRBV28 to TRBJ1-2; D perhaps matches TRBD1 (5 bases). The CDR3 sequence is 14 residues long. In germline, CDR1 is MDHEN, CDR2 SYDVKM. V lost 5 bases and J 4 bases, leaving 14 bases between the germline ends. CDR3 coding DNA: TGTGCCAGCAGTGTGACGGGGGGACCCTATGGCTACACCTTC. The encoded protein is CASSVTGGPYGYTF.

The chain recombines TRBV9 with TRBJ2-5; 8 bases map to TRBD1. This CDR3 has 15 residues. V gave up 3 bases and J gave up 4 bases; unmatched junction bases: 8. Germline V lookup: CDR1 SGDLS, CDR2 YYNGEE. CDR3: CASSDRRGRGETQYF. The CDR3 DNA reads TGTGCCAGCAGCGATCGCAGGGGGCGGGGAGAGACCCAGTACTTC.

This clone was found a few times. The genes are TRBV4-1 and TRBJ1-1; 8 bases are a match to TRBD1. Losses at the gene ends were 1 base for V and 6 bases for J; bases not matched to a gene: 4. The CDR3 is 14 residues long. CDR1 and CDR2 from the germline V gene are MGHRA and YSYEKL. The CDR3 protein is CASSQVQGAAEAFF. In DNA form, the CDR3 reads TGCGCCAGCAGCCAAGTCCAGGGGGCGGCTGAAGCTTTCTTT.

The rearrangement joins TRBV28 to TRBJ1-2, with a possible D match to TRBD1 (6 bases). Germline lookup yields CDR1 MDHEN and CDR2 SYDVKM. V was trimmed by 3 bases and J by 6 bases, leaving 11 bases between them. This CDR3 is built from 13 residues. The CDR3, as DNA: TGTGCCAGCAGTTTTACGGCAGGGGATGGCTACACCTTC. It translates to CASSFTAGDGYTF.

This rearrangement joins TRBV7-9 to TRBJ2-7; 8 nucleotides line up with TRBD2. Germline lookup yields CDR1 SEHNR and CDR2 FQNEAQ (reference sequence). The trim removed 4 bases at V and 8 bases at J, leaving 10 bases unmatched. The CDR3 sequence is 14 residues long. CDR3: CASSSEGLVTQQYF. CDR3 sequence (DNA): TGTGCCAGCAGCTCTGAGGGACTAGTAACGCAGCAGTACTTC.

The chain joins TRBV27 to TRBJ2-1; 9 bases align to TRBD2. This CDR3 contains 15 residues. From germline, CDR1 is MNHEY and CDR2 SMNVEV (reference sequence). With 7 bases clipped from V and 10 bases from J, the junction kept 14 bases outside the gene matches. The CDR3 reads CASTPGLAGLKEQFF. CDR3 bases: TGTGCCAGCACCCCGGGGCTAGCGGGGCTCAAGGAGCAGTTCTTC.

This clone is a singleton in its sample. This chain connects TRBV15 to TRBJ2-5; 7 nucleotides align to TRBD1. Trimming cost V 2 bases and J 1 base; bases outside gene matches: 7. The germline V gene encodes CDR1 LNHNV and CDR2 YYDKDF (reference sequence). The CDR3 is 16 amino acids. The CDR3 bases are TGTGCCACCAGCAGACCACGAGACAGGGCCCAAGAGACCCAGTACTTC. It yields the protein CATSRPRDRAQETQYF.

The V call is TRBV12-3 or TRBV12-4, the J call TRBJ1-4; unclear D gene. The CDR3 has 12 amino acids. Between the trimmed V and J ends, which lost 2 bases and 7 bases, there was a span of 5 bases. The CDR3 region is CASSLLLEKLFF. CDR3 nucleotide sequence: TGTGCCAGCAGTTTACTCCTTGAAAAACTGTTTTTT.

The chain has TRBV11-2 and TRBJ2-3; D is perhaps TRBD1 (5 bases). V was trimmed by 3 bases and J by 5 bases, leaving 12 bases between them. Germline values: CDR1 SGHAT, CDR2 FQNNGV. The CDR3 extends over 14 amino acids. CDR3 sequence: CASSLGQARDTQYF. In DNA form, the CDR3 reads TGTGCCAGCAGCTTGGGGCAGGCCAGAGATACGCAGTATTTT.

In DNA, the CDR3 is TGCGCCAGCAGCCGTACAGGGAACACTGAAGCTTTCTTT. Encoded protein: CASSRTGNTEAFF. V usage is TRBV4-3 and J usage is TRBJ1-1, with D maybe TRBD1 (5 bases). The CDR3 length is 13 residues. Germline V CDR1 and CDR2: LGHNA, YSLEER. Trimming left V 4 bases short and J 1 base short, with 7 bases between.

The CDR3 sequence: CAISESGGYEQYF. The CDR3, as DNA: TGTGCCATCAGTGAGTCGGGGGGCTACGAGCAGTACTTC. This rearrangement joins TRBV10-3 to TRBJ2-7, with D tentatively TRBD2 (6 bases). The CDR3 has 13 residues. The V end lost 0 bases, the J end lost 3 bases, and 6 bases lay between the germline ends. Germline V gene lookup returns CDR1 ENHRY and CDR2 SYGVKD.

The chain combines TRBV6-5 with TRBJ1-2; no clear D gene. V dropped 2 bases and J dropped 0 bases, with 10 bases sitting between them. The CDR3 is 15 amino acids. Germline CDR1 reads MNHEY; CDR2 reads SVGAGI. CDR3 residues: CASSYGGLANYGYTF. The CDR3 nucleotides are TGTGCCAGCAGTTACGGCGGCCTAGCTAACTATGGCTACACCTTC.

The chain joins TRBV28 to TRBJ1-2, with a weak D call TRBD1 (5 bases). V was cut by 6 bases and J by 1 base, with 9 bases left in between. The CDR3 length is 13 residues. Germline V gene data show CDR1 as MDHEN and CDR2 as SYDVKM. CDR3 in amino acids: CASRRDFNYGYTF. The CDR3 coding sequence is TGTGCCAGCAGACGGGACTTTAACTATGGCTACACCTTC.

The V and J genes are TRBV18 and TRBJ1-2, with 11 bases identical to TRBD1. Germline CDR1 and CDR2: KGHSH and LQKENI. Trimming at V came to 6 bases and at J to 3 bases, leaving 3 bases not matched to a gene. The CDR3 has 14 amino acids. The CDR3 DNA reads as TGTGCCAGCTCCCTGGGACAGGGGGACTATGGCTACACCTTC. Residues: CASSLGQGDYGYTF.

The V gene is TRBV14, the J gene TRBJ2-7; D ambiguous. This CDR3 comprises 15 residues. Trimming stripped 1 base from V and 3 bases from J, with 13 bases between. Per germline, CDR1 SGHDN and CDR2 FVKESK. The CDR3 reads CASSQGVAYIYEQYF. The DNA of the CDR3 is TGTGCCAGCAGCCAAGGTGTGGCATACATCTACGAGCAGTACTTC.